The source of this T cell receptor beta chain is a study of cytomegalovirus exposure and HLA in healthy donors. Study summary: The same platform used for the approximately 700 first-cohort repertoires was also used for the 100 to 150 validation repertoires, as a later analysis reported.

The donors were part of the 120-subject validation cohort, which stood apart from the roughly 700-subject first cohort. The germline gives CDR1 SGHRS, CDR2 YFSETQ. V shed 6 bases and J shed 0 bases, with 12 bases lying between them. The CDR3 has 14 residues. Generated by immunoSEQ multiplex PCR, the TCRdb table keeps only in-frame clones and is missing some. This table has over 85,000 clones, over 85% appearing once. This clone was detected once. Its antigen is not known. Whole-study findings and limits: Usually a TCR sequence was rare, but some public TCRs were found in many donors. The listing of 150 to 200 TCR beta chains classed them as cytomegalovirus-associated.

The chain couples TRBV5-1 to TRBJ1-1; unclear D gene. The receptor was isolated from a woman younger than 35 in good health and CMV-seronegative. Sequences were obtained from PBMCs. CDR3 coding DNA: TGCGCCAGCACCCGGACGGGAATGAACACTGAAGCTTTCTTT. It specifies CASTRTGMNTEAFF.